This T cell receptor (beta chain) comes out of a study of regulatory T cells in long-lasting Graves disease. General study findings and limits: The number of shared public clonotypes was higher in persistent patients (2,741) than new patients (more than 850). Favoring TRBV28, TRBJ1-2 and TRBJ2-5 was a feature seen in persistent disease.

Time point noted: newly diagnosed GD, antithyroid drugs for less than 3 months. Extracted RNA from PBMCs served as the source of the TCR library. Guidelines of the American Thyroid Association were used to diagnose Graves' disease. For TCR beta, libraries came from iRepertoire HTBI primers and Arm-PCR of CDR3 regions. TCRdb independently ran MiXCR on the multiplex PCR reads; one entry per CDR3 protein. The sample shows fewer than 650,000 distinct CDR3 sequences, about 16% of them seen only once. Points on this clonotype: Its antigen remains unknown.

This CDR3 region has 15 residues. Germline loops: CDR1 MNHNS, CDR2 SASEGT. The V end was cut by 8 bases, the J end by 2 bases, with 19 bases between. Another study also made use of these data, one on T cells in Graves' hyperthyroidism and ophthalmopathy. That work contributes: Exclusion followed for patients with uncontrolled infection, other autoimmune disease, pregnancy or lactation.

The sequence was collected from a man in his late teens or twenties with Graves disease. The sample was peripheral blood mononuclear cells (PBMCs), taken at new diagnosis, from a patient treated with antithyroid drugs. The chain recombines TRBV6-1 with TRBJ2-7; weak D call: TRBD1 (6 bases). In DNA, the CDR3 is TGTGCCAGCTATGCTTGGGGACATAACCCCTACGAGCAGTACTTC. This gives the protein CASYAWGHNPYEQYF.